The 7 T cell receptor beta chains below were found in one sample sequenced in a study of cytomegalovirus exposure and HLA in healthy donors. PCR employed 60 Vbeta and 13 Jbeta primers. Assay: immunoSEQ multiplex PCR; the TCRdb copy retains only in-frame clones and omits some. The data show around 150,000 clones, about 80% seen once. The sequencing input was PBMCs. These receptor sequences come from a female donor in good health and CMV-seronegative.

CDR3 bases: TGTGCCAGCAATGACAGGGGCGGCAATCAGCCCCAGCATTTT. This sequence encodes CASNDRGGNQPQHF. The chain employs TRBV6-1 and TRBJ1-5; 8 bases agree with TRBD1. This CDR3 spans 14 amino acids. The V segment lost 7 bases and the J segment 2 bases; nucleotides outside the gene matches: 4. Germline V CDR1 and CDR2: MNHNS, SASEGT.

The chain is built from TRBV11-3 and TRBJ2-3; tentatively, D is TRBD2 (7 bases). The CDR3 spans 14 residues. CDR1 and CDR2 (germline): SGHNT, YENEEA. Trimming stripped 5 bases from V and 0 bases from J, with 9 bases between. The CDR3 nucleotides read TGTGCCAGCAGCCGGGGGGCTAGCACAGATACGCAGTATTTT. Translation gives CASSRGASTDTQYF.

The chain combines TRBV7-9 with TRBJ2-7; weak D call: TRBD1 (5 bases). V lost 4 bases to trimming and J lost 6 bases, with 13 bases between them. Germline CDR1 SEHNR, CDR2 FQNEAQ (reference sequence). There are 13 residues in the CDR3. The CDR3 DNA sequence: TGTGCCAGCAGCTCCTTATCAGGGTCCGAGCAGTACTTC. Amino acid sequence: CASSSLSGSEQYF.

This clone occurred a few times. This sequence joins TRBV5-1 and TRBJ1-1, with D possibly TRBD1 on 5 matching bases. V dropped 4 bases and J dropped 0 bases, with 16 bases sitting between them. This CDR3 region has 16 residues. The V gene's germline CDR1 is SGHRS and CDR2 YFSETQ. The CDR3 here is CASSPRAGLMNTEAFF. The CDR3 DNA reads TGCGCCAGCAGCCCTAGAGCAGGGCTCATGAACACTGAAGCTTTCTTT.

This chain links TRBV30 with TRBJ2-3; TRBD2 agrees at 7 bases. The germline gives CDR1 GTSNPN, CDR2 SVGIG (reference sequence). V lost 5 bases, J lost 2 bases, and 7 bases stayed unmatched. The CDR3 extends over 14 amino acids. Here the CDR3 DNA reads TGTGCCTGGTCGGACGGGGGGTCCACAGATACGCAGTATTTT. Translated, it gives CAWSDGGSTDTQYF.

The V and J genes are TRBV30 and TRBJ2-7; TRBD2 matches 7 bases. The CDR3 covers 13 residues. Germline CDR1 and CDR2: GTSNPN and SVGIG (reference sequence). V shed 5 bases and J 0 bases; nucleotides not matched to a gene: 4. Written as DNA, the CDR3 is TGTGCCTGGGCTGGCGGGAGCTCCTACGAGCAGTACTTC. It specifies CAWAGGSSYEQYF. Variable domain in full (rest from reference TRBV30 and TRBJ2-7): SQTIHQWPATLVQPVGSPLSLECTVEGTSNPNLYWYRQAAGRGLQLLFYSVGIGQISSEVPQNLSASRPQDRQFILSSKKLLLSDSGFYLCAWAGGSSYEQYFGPGTRLTVT.

This CDR3 is CASSPSGLAMRNEQFF. The CDR3 nucleotides read TGTGCCAGCAGCCCCTCGGGACTAGCGATGAGGAATGAGCAGTTCTTC. The chain is built from TRBV7-2 and TRBJ2-1, with 10 bases that match TRBD2. Germline V lookup: CDR1 SGHTA, CDR2 FQGNSA. V was clipped by 5 bases and J by 7 bases; unmatched bases: 11. The CDR3 covers 16 residues.